Listed below are T cell receptor beta chains from one sample, sequenced in a study of shared clonotypes between healthy human individuals. The data were produced by immunoSEQ multiplex PCR, yet TCRdb's version contains in-frame clones alone and is incomplete. The sample has about 1 million clones, about four fifths seen once. The sequenced sample was memory CD4+ T cells from PBMCs. These TCRs come from a man aged 18 to 29 in good health. Some clones in this sample may be carry-over from other donors' samples. The CDR3 runs from the conserved cysteine through the conserved F or W. The D gene is left open where the match is weak. Where a row states a size, it is once, few, many or the class of an expanded clone; other rows omit it.

j_call: TRBJ2-6
d_call: .
cdr3_length: 17
clone_size: .
v_call: TRBV18
cdr3_nt: TGTGCCAGCTCACCACCCTTCAGGGTACCTGGGGCCAACGTCCTGACTTTC
cdr3_aa: CASSPPFRVPGANVLTF

j_call: TRBJ2-5
d_call: .
cdr3_length: 14
clone_size: .
v_call: TRBV2
cdr3_nt: TGTGCCAGCAGTTTCTACGGAGGGCAAGAGACCCAGTACTTC
cdr3_aa: CASSFYGGQETQYF

j_call: TRBJ1-1
d_call: .
cdr3_length: 14
clone_size: few
v_call: TRBV28
cdr3_nt: TGTGCCAGCAGTTTGTTAGGGATGAACACTGAAGCTTTCTTT
cdr3_aa: CASSLLGMNTEAFF

j_call: TRBJ2-7
d_call: TRBD2
cdr3_length: 14
clone_size: .
v_call: TRBV5-4
cdr3_nt: TGTGCCAGCAGGTTAGCGGGAGGACCTTACGAGCAGTACTTC
cdr3_aa: CASRLAGGPYEQYF

j_call: TRBJ2-7
d_call: .
cdr3_length: 14
clone_size: .
v_call: TRBV5-1
cdr3_nt: TGCGCCAGCAGCTTGGGTGGCAGGGCCTACGAGCAGTACTTC
cdr3_aa: CASSLGGRAYEQYF

j_call: TRBJ1-1
d_call: TRBD1
cdr3_length: 15
clone_size: .
v_call: TRBV18
cdr3_nt: TGTGCCAGCTCACCGGGACAGGTCGGAAACACTGAAGCTTTCTTT
cdr3_aa: CASSPGQVGNTEAFF

j_call: TRBJ1-5
d_call: .
cdr3_length: 14
clone_size: .
v_call: TRBV19
cdr3_nt: TGTGCCAGTAGTATCAATAGGGGGAATCAGCCCCAGCATTTT
cdr3_aa: CASSINRGNQPQHF

j_call: TRBJ2-7
d_call: TRBD1
cdr3_length: 14
clone_size: .
v_call: TRBV6-1
cdr3_nt: TGTGCCAGCAGGCCAACGACAGGGGCCTACGAGCAGTACTTC
cdr3_aa: CASRPTTGAYEQYF

j_call: TRBJ2-1
d_call: .
cdr3_length: 14
clone_size: .
v_call: TRBV28
cdr3_nt: TGTGCCAGCAGTCCCTCCAATCCGAGGAATGAGCAGTTCTTC
cdr3_aa: CASSPSNPRNEQFF

j_call: TRBJ2-3
d_call: .
cdr3_length: 14
clone_size: .
v_call: TRBV4-3
cdr3_nt: TGCGCCAGCAGCCAAGAGTTCGGGAGAGATACGCAGTATTTT
cdr3_aa: CASSQEFGRDTQYF

j_call: TRBJ1-1
d_call: .
cdr3_length: 15
clone_size: few
v_call: TRBV7-8
cdr3_nt: TGTGCCAGCAGCTTAGGTCAGGCTGGGAACACTGAAGCTTTCTTT
cdr3_aa: CASSLGQAGNTEAFF

j_call: TRBJ2-3
d_call: .
cdr3_length: 14
clone_size: .
v_call: TRBV5-8
cdr3_nt: TGTGCCAGCAGCTTTGGGGATAGGGAGGATACGCAGTATTTT
cdr3_aa: CASSFGDREDTQYF

j_call: TRBJ2-3
d_call: TRBD2
cdr3_length: 13
clone_size: .
v_call: TRBV29-1
cdr3_nt: TGCAGCGTTCGGGGGGGAGGGACAGATACGCAGTATTTT
cdr3_aa: CSVRGGGTDTQYF

j_call: TRBJ2-1
d_call: TRBD2
cdr3_length: 15
clone_size: .
v_call: TRBV9
cdr3_nt: TGTGCCAGCAGCGCCTCGGGAGGTTCGTACAATGAGCAGTTCTTC
cdr3_aa: CASSASGGSYNEQFF

j_call: TRBJ2-7
d_call: TRBD2
cdr3_length: 15
clone_size: .
v_call: TRBV27
cdr3_nt: TGTGCCAGCAGTTTCTTAGCGGGAGGACCCTACGAGCAGTACTTC
cdr3_aa: CASSFLAGGPYEQYF

j_call: TRBJ1-4
d_call: TRBD1
cdr3_length: 18
clone_size: .
v_call: TRBV28
cdr3_nt: TGTGCCAGCAACCTCATGGGGGACAGGGTGGCTGCTAATGAAAAACTGTTTTTT
cdr3_aa: CASNLMGDRVAANEKLFF

j_call: TRBJ2-3
d_call: .
cdr3_length: 13
clone_size: .
v_call: TRBV14
cdr3_nt: TGTGCCAGCAGGGATAAGGGAGCAGATACGCAGTATTTT
cdr3_aa: CASRDKGADTQYF

j_call: TRBJ1-5
d_call: TRBD1
cdr3_length: 15
clone_size: few
v_call: TRBV7-9
cdr3_nt: TGTGCCAGCAGCTTTGGTACAGGGGCGAATCAGCCCCAGCATTTT
cdr3_aa: CASSFGTGANQPQHF

j_call: TRBJ2-1
d_call: .
cdr3_length: 12
clone_size: .
v_call: TRBV6-5
cdr3_nt: TGTGCCAGCAGTCCCTCTAGCAGGGAGCAGTTCTTC
cdr3_aa: CASSPSSREQFF

j_call: TRBJ2-1
d_call: .
cdr3_length: 13
clone_size: .
v_call: TRBV9
cdr3_nt: TGTGCCAGCAGCGTAAGAGACTACAATGAGCAGTTCTTC
cdr3_aa: CASSVRDYNEQFF

j_call: TRBJ1-3
d_call: .
cdr3_length: 15
clone_size: .
v_call: TRBV5-1
cdr3_nt: TGCGCCAGCAGCCAAGGGGTGGAATCTGGAAACACCATATATTTT
cdr3_aa: CASSQGVESGNTIYF

j_call: TRBJ1-1
d_call: .
cdr3_length: 13
clone_size: .
v_call: TRBV28
cdr3_nt: TGTGCCAGCAGCCCCAGGGTGAACACTGAAGCTTTCTTT
cdr3_aa: CASSPRVNTEAFF